One and the same sample provided the 25 T cell receptor beta chains below, sequenced in a study of glioma-infiltrating T cells (dated by TCRdb to 2016 to 2018). Sequencing used an Illumina MiSeq. The iRepertoire nested amplicon-rescue multiplex PCR (arm-PCR) platform was used to amplify TCR alpha and beta CDR3 regions from RNA. TCRdb reprocessing: public reads trimmed at Q25 with fastp, clones called with MiXCR, in-frame beta chains kept. A single entry per CDR3 protein holds the most common genes and DNA from its merged rows. The sample yields roughly 350,000 distinct CDR3 sequences; 41% were counted once. The biggest ten clones account for around 13% of the sample. The material sequenced was glioma tissue, nonneoplastic brain tissue, or PBMCs (not recorded which). The receptor source for this set is a human donor with low-grade glioma or glioblastoma, undergoing nonglioma brain surgery, or in good health (not recorded which).

The table lists this clonotype with a few counts. This rearrangement joins TRBV7-2 to TRBJ2-5; tentatively, D is TRBD1 or TRBD2 (5 bases each). The CDR3 is 14 residues long. Germline V gene sequence: CDR1 SGHTA, CDR2 FQGNSA. V shed 1 base and J shed 5 bases, with 11 bases lying between them. CDR3 sequence reads: CASSLGGDAETQYF. Here the CDR3 DNA reads TGTGCCAGCAGCTTAGGAGGGGATGCGGAGACCCAGTACTTC.

V and J are TRBV3-1 and TRBJ2-3, with a weak D call TRBD2 (5 bases). Germline V gives CDR1 LGHDT, CDR2 YNNKEL (reference sequence). The V gene lost 4 bases and the J gene lost 5 bases, with 13 bases spanning the gap. The CDR3 spans 14 residues. The CDR3 reads CASSLSVSGDTQYF. The CDR3 nucleotides read TGTGCCAGCAGCCTTAGCGTTTCGGGAGATACGCAGTATTTT.

The chain carries TRBV2 and TRBJ2-6; D is unresolved. The germline gives CDR1 SNHLY, CDR2 FYNNEI. CDR3 size: 14 residues. V lost 0 bases and J lost 0, with 0 bases in between. CDR3: CASSEASGANVLTF. In DNA, the CDR3 is TGTGCCAGCAGTGAAGCCTCTGGGGCCAACGTCCTGACTTTC.

The chain employs TRBV20-1 and TRBJ2-1; D could derive from TRBD1 or TRBD2 (5 bases each). Trimming removed 3 bases at V and 0 bases at J, with 15 bases between. Germline lookup yields CDR1 DFQATT and CDR2 SNEGSKA (reference sequence). CDR3 length: 16 residues. CDR3 residues: CSASKGSGGSYNEQFF. CDR3 in DNA: TGCAGTGCTAGTAAGGGTAGTGGGGGCTCCTACAATGAGCAGTTCTTC.

This chain connects TRBV28 to TRBJ2-7; no definite D call. Trimming removed 4 bases from V and 3 bases from J, with 10 bases in between. This CDR3 comprises 13 residues. Germline CDR1 reads MDHEN; CDR2 reads SYDVKM. DNA for the CDR3: TGTGCCAGCAGTTCCGCGGAGTACTACGAGCAGTACTTC. The encoded protein is CASSSAEYYEQYF.

This clonotype turned up a few times. The CDR3 region is CASSPPGAGGDYNEQFF. The CDR3 DNA reads as TGTGCCAGCTCACCCCCCGGGGCAGGGGGCGACTACAATGAGCAGTTCTTC. The chain carries TRBV18 and TRBJ2-1, with 8 positions matching TRBD1. Per the germline V gene, CDR1 is KGHSH and CDR2 is LQKENI. There are 17 residues in the CDR3. With 3 bases clipped from V and 3 bases from J, the junction kept 10 bases outside the gene matches. Variable domain in full (rest from reference TRBV18 and TRBJ2-1): NAGVMQNPRHLVRRRGQEARLRCSPMKGHSHVYWYRQLPEEGLKFMVYLQKENIIDESGMPKERFSAEFPKEGPSILRIQQVVRGDSAAYFCASSPPGAGGDYNEQFFGPGTRLTVL.

This clonotype was observed a few times. The chain couples TRBV4-1 to TRBJ2-3; 7 bases are a match to TRBD1. Germline V CDR1 and CDR2: MGHRA, YSYEKL. V shed 0 bases and J 3 bases; nucleotides not matched to a gene: 12. The CDR3 runs 18 residues. CDR3 in DNA: TGCGCCAGCAGCCAAGACCCACGCTTGGCAGGGGGTACAGATACGCAGTATTTT. Translation: CASSQDPRLAGGTDTQYF.

The sample holds many counts of this clonotype. V is TRBV6-1 and J is TRBJ2-1, with 8 bases fitting TRBD2. Germline-derived CDR1 and CDR2 are MNHNS and SASEGT. This CDR3 spans 14 amino acids. For the CDR3, the DNA is TGTGTCACGACGAAGGCGGGAGGATACAATGAGCAGTTCTTC. Translating it yields CVTTKAGGYNEQFF.

Many counts were recorded for this clonotype. This chain uses TRBV27 with TRBJ2-1; D may be TRBD1 or TRBD2 (5 bases each). Germline V gives CDR1 MNHEY, CDR2 SMNVEV (reference sequence). Between the trimmed V and J ends, which lost 3 bases and 6 bases, there was a span of 15 bases. The CDR3 is 15 amino acids. CDR3 region: CASSLGPEGLNEQFF. The CDR3 DNA is TGTGCCAGCAGTTTGGGACCCGAGGGGCTCAATGAGCAGTTCTTC.

This chain uses TRBV12-3 or TRBV12-4 with TRBJ1-5; D not resolved. The V end was cut by 1 base, the J end by 3 bases, with 7 bases between. The length of the CDR3 is 14 residues. CDR3 in amino acids: CASSLDGLNQPQHF. The CDR3 DNA reads TGTGCCAGCAGTTTAGACGGACTCAATCAGCCCCAGCATTTT.

This chain uses TRBV4-1 with TRBJ2-7, with D possibly TRBD2 on 6 matching bases. Trimming pared 0 bases from V and 3 bases from J, leaving 15 bases between. Germline-derived CDR1 and CDR2 are MGHRA and YSYEKL. CDR3 length: 16 amino acids. CDR3 in amino acids: CASSQDWRDWIYEQYF. The CDR3 bases are TGCGCCAGCAGCCAAGACTGGCGGGATTGGATCTACGAGCAGTACTTC.

This clonotype appeared many times. The chain is built from TRBV15 and TRBJ2-7; D is unresolved. In germline, CDR1 is LNHNV, CDR2 YYDKDF (reference sequence). Between the trimmed V and J ends, which lost 5 bases and 1 base, there was a span of 15 bases. The CDR3 runs to 15 residues. CDR3 DNA: TGTGCCACCAGCCGAGGCGGCGCAGATTCCTACGAGCAGTACTTC. This sequence encodes CATSRGGADSYEQYF.

V is TRBV24-1 and J is TRBJ2-1; D is perhaps TRBD2 (5 bases). Germline CDR1 is KGHDR and CDR2 is SFDVKD. Trimming stripped 9 bases from V and 7 bases from J, with 12 bases between. The CDR3 spans 12 residues. In DNA form, the CDR3 reads TGTGCCACCTCCCGGACTGCTAATGAGCAGTTCTTC. Translating gives CATSRTANEQFF.

As regards this clonotype: Just one base apart from a much larger clone, this may be a read error. This chain joins TRBV20-1 and TRBJ2-7; 10 bases line up with TRBD1. The CDR3 is made up of 14 amino acids. CDR1 and CDR2 from the germline V gene are DFQATT and SNEGSKA (reference sequence). The CDR3 DNA reads as TGCAGAGCTAGGCCCTGGGGACAGGGGCTGGAGCAGTACTTC. Protein sequence: CRARPWGQGLEQYF.

This sequence joins TRBV19 and TRBJ1-1; 7 bases fit TRBD1. The CDR3 totals 16 residues. The ends lost 6 bases at V and 3 bases at J; junction bases unmatched: 13. CDR1 and CDR2 (germline): LNHDA, SQIVND (reference sequence). The CDR3 bases are TGTGCCAGTAGGGTTACTGCCGGGACAGAGGACACTGAAGCTTTCTTT. As protein: CASRVTAGTEDTEAFF.

This clonotype was seen a handful of times. The V call is TRBV18, the J call TRBJ2-7, with 11 bases that match TRBD2. Germline CDR1 is KGHSH and CDR2 is LQKENI. Trimming removed 8 bases from V and 6 bases from J; junction bases left unmatched: 9. This CDR3 spans 14 amino acids. CDR3 in amino acids: CASALAGVRSEQYF. The CDR3 nucleotides read TGTGCCAGCGCACTAGCGGGAGTTCGCTCCGAGCAGTACTTC.

At least ten counts were recorded for this clonotype. The rearrangement uses TRBV20-1 and TRBJ1-6; D not resolved. V gave up 3 bases and J gave up 1 base, with 7 bases separating them. Germline lookup yields CDR1 DFQATT and CDR2 SNEGSKA (reference sequence). The CDR3 contains 14 residues. The CDR3 spells CSARLRSYNSPLHF. The CDR3 coding sequence is TGCAGTGCTAGGCTTAGGTCCTATAATTCACCCCTCCACTTT.

Only a few counts were recorded for this clonotype. The chain recombines TRBV20-1 with TRBJ2-1, with D tentatively TRBD1 (5 bases). V was cut by 2 bases and J by 4 bases, with 15 bases left in between. This CDR3 comprises 15 residues. Germline V lookup: CDR1 DFQATT, CDR2 SNEGSKA (reference sequence). The CDR3 region is CSARLPLDRYNEQFF. The CDR3 DNA follows: TGCAGTGCTAGATTACCCCTCGACAGATACAATGAGCAGTTCTTC.

In its sample, this clonotype was seen a few times. The V call is TRBV28, the J call TRBJ2-2; 15 bases are a match to TRBD2. V trimming: 5 bases; J trimming: 6 bases; junction bases outside the gene matches: 7. CDR1 and CDR2 from the germline V gene are MDHEN and SYDVKM. The CDR3 extends over 17 amino acids. CDR3 bases: TGTGCCAGCAGTGTTACTGGACTAGCGGGAGGGGCCGGGGAGCTGTTTTTT. It encodes CASSVTGLAGGAGELFF.

V is TRBV12-3 or TRBV12-4 and J is TRBJ1-6; 10 nucleotides agree with TRBD1. With 4 bases clipped from V and 14 bases from J, the junction kept 8 bases outside the gene matches. This CDR3 is 14 amino acids long. The CDR3: CASSWTGGTVALHF. CDR3 bases: TGTGCCAGCAGTTGGACAGGGGGAACTGTGGCCCTCCACTTT.

A word on this clonotype: A much larger clone sits a single nucleotide away, making a read error possible. The rearrangement joins TRBV29-1 to TRBJ1-5, with D maybe TRBD1 (6 bases). Germline V lookup: CDR1 SQVTM, CDR2 ANQGSEA. This CDR3 is built from 13 residues. The CDR3 bases are TGCAGTGCTAGGGACACAGGGAATAAGCCCCAGCATTTT. As protein: CSARDTGNKPQHF.

This clonotype was seen many times. The chain is built from TRBV27 and TRBJ1-1; D is undetermined. Germline lookup yields CDR1 MNHEY and CDR2 SMNVEV (reference sequence). Deletions cut 3 bases from V and 1 base from J, with 9 bases between. This CDR3 has 14 residues. CDR3 DNA sequence: TGTGCCAGCAGTTTTGATCGGACGAACACTGAAGCTTTCTTT. Protein product: CASSFDRTNTEAFF.

In DNA form, the CDR3 reads TGTGCCATCAGTTATAGCTACAATGAGCAGTTCTTC. It translates to CAISYSYNEQFF. This chain connects TRBV10-3 to TRBJ2-1; D gene unclear. Trimming stripped 5 bases from V and 3 bases from J, with 5 bases between. CDR3 length: 12 amino acids. Germline CDR1 ENHRY, CDR2 SYGVKD.

This clonotype has a handful of counts. This rearrangement joins TRBV10-3 to TRBJ2-7; 11 bases agree with TRBD2. V dropped 2 bases and J dropped 2; count of bases not matched to a gene: 5. CDR3 length: 16 amino acids. Germline values: CDR1 ENHRY, CDR2 SYGVKD. CDR3 DNA sequence: TGTGCCATCAGTGAGAGTGGGACTAGCGGTGCCTACGAGCAGTACTTC. Residues: CAISESGTSGAYEQYF.

About this clonotype: One junction end does not reproduce the germline sequence, and a read error may be involved. This rearrangement joins TRBV28 to TRBJ2-7, with 11 bases identical to TRBD2. The CDR3 covers 18 residues. In germline, CDR1 is MDHEN, CDR2 SYDVKM. The DNA for the CDR3 is TGTGCCAGCAGTCGACAGGGGATTACTAGCGGGAGCCCCTACGAGCGGTACTTC. Translation gives CASSRQGITSGSPYERYF.